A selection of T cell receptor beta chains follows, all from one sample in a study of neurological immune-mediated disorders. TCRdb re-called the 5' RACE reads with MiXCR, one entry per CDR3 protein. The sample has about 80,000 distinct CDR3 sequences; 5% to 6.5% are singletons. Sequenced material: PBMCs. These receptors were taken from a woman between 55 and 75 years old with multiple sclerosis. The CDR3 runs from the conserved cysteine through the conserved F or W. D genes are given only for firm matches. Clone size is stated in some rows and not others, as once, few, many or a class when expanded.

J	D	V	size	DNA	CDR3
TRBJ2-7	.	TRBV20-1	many	TGCAGTGCAAGGGGACCCATGGGCTACGAGCAGTACTTC	CSARGPMGYEQYF
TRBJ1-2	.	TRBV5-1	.	TGCGCCAGCAGCTTGTCTGATAACTATGGCTACACCTTC	CASSLSDNYGYTF
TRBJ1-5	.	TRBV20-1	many	TGCAGTGCTAGGACAGGTAATCAGCCCCAGCATTTT	CSARTGNQPQHF
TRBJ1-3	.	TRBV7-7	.	TGTGCTAGCAGCTTAGAAGTGGGGAAGGACGCTGGAAACACCATATATTTT	CASSLEVGKDAGNTIYF
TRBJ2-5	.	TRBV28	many	TGTGCCAGCAGTTTCAAGACAGGAAAAGAGACCCAGTACTTC	CASSFKTGKETQYF
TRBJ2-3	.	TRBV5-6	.	TGTGCCAGCAGCTTGGTGGGGGATTCTACATATACGCAGTATTTT	CASSLVGDSTYTQYF
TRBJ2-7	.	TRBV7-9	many	TGTGCCAGCAGCTTATCGGGGTTCGAGCAGTACTTC	CASSLSGFEQYF
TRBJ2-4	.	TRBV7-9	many	TGTGCCAGCAGCTTAGAAGGGGTGGCCAAAAACATTCAGTACTTC	CASSLEGVAKNIQYF
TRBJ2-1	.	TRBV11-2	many	TGTGCCAGCAGCTTATGGGACGCAACAAACAATGAGCAGTTCTTC	CASSLWDATNNEQFF
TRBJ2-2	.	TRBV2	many	TGTGCCAGCAGTCGCAGGGGGGACACCGGGGAGCTGTTTTTT	CASSRRGDTGELFF
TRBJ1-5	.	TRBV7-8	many	TGTGCCAGCAGTGCCGGGGCGACGATATCCCAGCCCCAGCATTTT	CASSAGATISQPQHF
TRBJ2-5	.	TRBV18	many	TGTGCCAGCTCACCGACGGATGCCGAGACCCAGTACTTC	CASSPTDAETQYF
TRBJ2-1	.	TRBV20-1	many	TGCAGTGCCCGAGGGGATCCCTACAATGAGCAGTTCTTC	CSARGDPYNEQFF
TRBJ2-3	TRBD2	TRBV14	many	TGTGCCAGCAGCCCCCGAGCGGGGCCCACAGATACGCAGTATTTT	CASSPRAGPTDTQYF